This T cell receptor (beta chain) was identified in a study of T-cell memory formation after mild COVID-19. Turning to the study itself: Largely, the TCR clusters proved donor specific. Study results and caveats: Researchers report contracting CD4+ clones mostly in CM and EM, with CD8+ clones in EMRA.

This clonotype was observed a handful of times. What it binds is unknown. Each CDR3 protein is one row after TCRdb ran MiXCR on the 5' RACE reads. The top ten clones hold over 20% of a sample with some 350,000 distinct CDR3 sequences, approximately 13% of them seen once. V was clipped by 6 bases and J by 1 base, with 11 bases between them. The germline V gene encodes CDR1 SGHRS and CDR2 YFSETQ. The CDR3 has 14 residues. This TCR came from a young man who had mild COVID-19 (a few samples of this study predate the infection). Cell type and time point are not known. Sequences were obtained from PBMCs or a T cell subset sorted from them (not recorded which). The gene calls are TRBV5-1 and TRBJ1-3; D is undetermined. In DNA form, the CDR3 reads TGCGCCAGCAAGCGGTATGATTCTGGAAACACCATATATTTT. This translates into CASKRYDSGNTIYF.